Listed here is a single T cell receptor (beta chain). PCR was performed using 60 Vbeta and 13 Jbeta primers. Measured with immunoSEQ multiplex PCR; TCRdb has only the in-frame clones, and not every one. The sample gives 100,000 to 150,000 clones, approximately 75% of which show up once; 5.9% is in the top ten. These data belong to a study of cytomegalovirus exposure and HLA in healthy donors. CDR3 size: 16 residues. CDR1 and CDR2 (germline): SGHRS, YFSETQ. V was clipped by 4 bases and J by 0 bases; unmatched bases: 7. The TCR was taken from a woman aged 40 to 50 in good health and CMV-seropositive. Material: PBMCs. The J gene is TRBJ2-3, the V gene TRBV5-1; 8 bases fit TRBD2. CDR3 in amino acids: CASSGYTSGSTDTQYF. CDR3 bases: TGCGCCAGCAGCGGATACACTAGCGGTAGCACAGATACGCAGTATTTT.